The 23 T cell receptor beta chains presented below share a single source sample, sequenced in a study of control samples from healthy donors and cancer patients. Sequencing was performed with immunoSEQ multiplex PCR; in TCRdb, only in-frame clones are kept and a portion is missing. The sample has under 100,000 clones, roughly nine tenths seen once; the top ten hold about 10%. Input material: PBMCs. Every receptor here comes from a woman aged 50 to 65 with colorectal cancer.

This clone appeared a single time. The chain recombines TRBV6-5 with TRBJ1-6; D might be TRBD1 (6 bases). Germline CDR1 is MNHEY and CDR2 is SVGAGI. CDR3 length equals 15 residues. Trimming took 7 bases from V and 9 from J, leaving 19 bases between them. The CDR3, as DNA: TGTGCCAGCAATCGAGGGGGGGAGCGTGGTTCACCCCTCCACTTT. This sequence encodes CASNRGGERGSPLHF.

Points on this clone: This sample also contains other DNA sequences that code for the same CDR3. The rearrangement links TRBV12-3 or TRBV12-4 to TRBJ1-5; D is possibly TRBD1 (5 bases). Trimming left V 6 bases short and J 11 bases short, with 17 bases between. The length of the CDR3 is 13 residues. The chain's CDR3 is CASSPPGPPTQHF. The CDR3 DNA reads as TGTGCCAGCAGCCCCCCGGGGCCCCCGACCCAGCATTTT.

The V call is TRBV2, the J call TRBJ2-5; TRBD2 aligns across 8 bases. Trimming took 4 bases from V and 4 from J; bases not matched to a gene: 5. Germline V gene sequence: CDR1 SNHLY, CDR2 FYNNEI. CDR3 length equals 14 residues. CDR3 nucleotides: TGTGCCAGCAGTGTGTCTAGCGGGTCAGAGACCCAGTACTTC. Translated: CASSVSSGSETQYF.

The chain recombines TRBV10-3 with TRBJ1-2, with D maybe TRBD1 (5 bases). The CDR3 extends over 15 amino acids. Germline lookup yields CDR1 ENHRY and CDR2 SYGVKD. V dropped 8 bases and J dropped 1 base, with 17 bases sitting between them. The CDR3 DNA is TGTGCCATCGGGTCTAACCAGGGACTTAACTATGGCTACACCTTC. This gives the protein CAIGSNQGLNYGYTF.

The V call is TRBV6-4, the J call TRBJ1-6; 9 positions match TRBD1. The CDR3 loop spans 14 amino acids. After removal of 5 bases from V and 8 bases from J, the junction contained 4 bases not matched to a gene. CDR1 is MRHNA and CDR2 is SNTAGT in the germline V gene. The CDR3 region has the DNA TGTGCCAGCAGTAATCGACAGGGGGATTCACCCCTCCACTTT. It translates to CASSNRQGDSPLHF.

The CDR3: CAISEPGQGTDTQYF. The CDR3 region has the DNA TGTGCCATCTCCGAACCGGGACAGGGTACAGATACGCAGTATTTT. J is TRBJ2-3 and V is TRBV10-3; 9 bases fit TRBD1. J gave up 3 bases and V 8 bases, and 9 bases lay outside the gene matches. This CDR3 comprises 15 residues. The germline V gene has CDR1 ENHRY and CDR2 SYGVKD.

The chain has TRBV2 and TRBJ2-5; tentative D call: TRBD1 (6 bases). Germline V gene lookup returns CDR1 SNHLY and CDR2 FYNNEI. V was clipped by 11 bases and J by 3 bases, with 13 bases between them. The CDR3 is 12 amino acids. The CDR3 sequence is CAGKQGKETQYF. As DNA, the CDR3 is TGTGCCGGAAAACAGGGTAAAGAGACCCAGTACTTC.

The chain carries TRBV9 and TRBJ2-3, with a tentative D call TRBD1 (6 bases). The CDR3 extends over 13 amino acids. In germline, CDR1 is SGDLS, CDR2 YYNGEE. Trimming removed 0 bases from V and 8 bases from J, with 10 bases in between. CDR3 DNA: TGTGCCAGCAGCGTAGAGGGGGTTGGTACGCAGTATTTT. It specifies CASSVEGVGTQYF.

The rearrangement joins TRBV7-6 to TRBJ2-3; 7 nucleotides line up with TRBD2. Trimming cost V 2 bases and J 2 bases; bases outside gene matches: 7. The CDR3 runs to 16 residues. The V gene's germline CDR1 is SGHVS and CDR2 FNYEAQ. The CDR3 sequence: CASSLSASGNTDTQYF. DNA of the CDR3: TGTGCCAGCAGCTTATCGGCTAGCGGAAACACAGATACGCAGTATTTT.

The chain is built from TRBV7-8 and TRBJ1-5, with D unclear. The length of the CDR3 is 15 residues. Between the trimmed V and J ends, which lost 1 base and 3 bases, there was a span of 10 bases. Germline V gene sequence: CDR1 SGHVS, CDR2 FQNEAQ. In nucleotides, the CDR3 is TGTGCCAGCAGCTTAGACAGATCTATCAATCAGCCCCAGCATTTT. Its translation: CASSLDRSINQPQHF.

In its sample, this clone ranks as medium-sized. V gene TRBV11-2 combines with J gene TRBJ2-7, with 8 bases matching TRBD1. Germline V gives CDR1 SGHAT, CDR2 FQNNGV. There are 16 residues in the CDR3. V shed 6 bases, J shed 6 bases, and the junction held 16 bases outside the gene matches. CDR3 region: CASSSRFRTGLREQYV. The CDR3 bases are TGTGCCAGCAGTTCTAGATTCCGGACAGGGTTACGCGAGCAGTACGTC.

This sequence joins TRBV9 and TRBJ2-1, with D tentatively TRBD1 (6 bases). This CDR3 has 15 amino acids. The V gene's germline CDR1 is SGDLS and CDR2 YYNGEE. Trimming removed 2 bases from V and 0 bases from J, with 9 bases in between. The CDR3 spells CASSVGQSSYNEQFF. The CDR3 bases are TGTGCCAGCAGCGTCGGACAGAGCTCCTACAATGAGCAGTTCTTC.

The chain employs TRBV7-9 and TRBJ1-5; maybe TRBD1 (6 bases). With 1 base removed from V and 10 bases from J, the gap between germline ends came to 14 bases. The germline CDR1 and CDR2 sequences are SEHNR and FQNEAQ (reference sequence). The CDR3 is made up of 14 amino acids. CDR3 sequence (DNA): TGTGCCAGCAGCTTAGATGGGGGCGGACAACCCCAGCATTTT. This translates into CASSLDGGGQPQHF.

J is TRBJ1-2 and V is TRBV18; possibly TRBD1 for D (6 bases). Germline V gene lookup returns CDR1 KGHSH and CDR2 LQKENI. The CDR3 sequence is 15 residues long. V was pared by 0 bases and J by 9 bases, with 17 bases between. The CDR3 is CASSPPSGAGKRYTF. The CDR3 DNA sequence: TGTGCCAGCTCACCACCGTCAGGGGCTGGAAAACGCTACACCTTC.

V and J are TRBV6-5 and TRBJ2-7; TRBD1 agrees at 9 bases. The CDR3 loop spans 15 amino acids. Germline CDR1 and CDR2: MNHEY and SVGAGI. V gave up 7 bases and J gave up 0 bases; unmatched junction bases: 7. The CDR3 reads CASTRGTGLSYEQYV. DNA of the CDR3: TGTGCCAGCACCAGGGGGACAGGGCTCTCCTACGAGCAGTACGTC.

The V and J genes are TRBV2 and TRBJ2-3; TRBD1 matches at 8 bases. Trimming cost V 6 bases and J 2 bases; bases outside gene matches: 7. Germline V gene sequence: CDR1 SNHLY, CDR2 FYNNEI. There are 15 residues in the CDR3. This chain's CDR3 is CASSLQGDNTDTQYF. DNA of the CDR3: TGTGCCAGCAGCTTACAGGGGGACAACACAGATACGCAGTATTTT. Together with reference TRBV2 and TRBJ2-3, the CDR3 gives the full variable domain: EPEVTQTPSHQVTQMGQEVILRCVPISNHLYFYWYRQILGQKVEFLVSFYNNEISEKSEIFDDQFSVERPDGSNFTLKIRSTKLEDSAMYFCASSLQGDNTDTQYFGPGTRLTVL.

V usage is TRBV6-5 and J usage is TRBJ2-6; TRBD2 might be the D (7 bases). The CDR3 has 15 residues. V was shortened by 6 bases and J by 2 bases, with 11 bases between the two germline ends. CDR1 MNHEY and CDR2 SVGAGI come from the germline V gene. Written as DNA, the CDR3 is TGTGCCAGCAGCCGGGGGGCGACTGGGGCCAACGTCCTGACTTTC. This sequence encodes CASSRGATGANVLTF.

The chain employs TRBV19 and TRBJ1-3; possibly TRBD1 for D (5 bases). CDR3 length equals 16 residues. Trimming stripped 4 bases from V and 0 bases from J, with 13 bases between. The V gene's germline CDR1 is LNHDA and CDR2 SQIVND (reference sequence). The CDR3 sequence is CASSSGDGNSGNTIYF. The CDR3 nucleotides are TGTGCCAGTAGTAGTGGGGACGGAAACTCTGGAAACACCATATATTTT.

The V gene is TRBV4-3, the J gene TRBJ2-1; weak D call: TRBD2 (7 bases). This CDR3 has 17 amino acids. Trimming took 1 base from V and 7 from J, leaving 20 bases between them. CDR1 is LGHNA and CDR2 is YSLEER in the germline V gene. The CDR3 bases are TGCGCCAGCAGCCAAGCTTTGAGGGGGGGGGCTGATAATGAGCAGTTCTTC. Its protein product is CASSQALRGGADNEQFF.

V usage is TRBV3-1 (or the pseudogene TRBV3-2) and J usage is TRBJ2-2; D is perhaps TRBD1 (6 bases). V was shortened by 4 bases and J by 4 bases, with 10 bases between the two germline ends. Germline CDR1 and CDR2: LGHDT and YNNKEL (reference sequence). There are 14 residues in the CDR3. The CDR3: CASSLRGSTGELFF. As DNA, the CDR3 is TGTGCCAGCAGCCTCAGGGGTTCCACCGGGGAGCTGTTTTTT.

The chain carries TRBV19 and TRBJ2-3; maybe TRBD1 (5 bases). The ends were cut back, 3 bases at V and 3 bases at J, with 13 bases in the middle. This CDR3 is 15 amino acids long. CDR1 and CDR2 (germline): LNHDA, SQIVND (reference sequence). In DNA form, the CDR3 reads TGTGCCAGTAGTATCGGAGTCTCAGGGACAGATACGCAGTATTTT. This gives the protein CASSIGVSGTDTQYF.

CDR3 residues: CASSQEGSPLHF. DNA of the CDR3: TGTGCCAGCAGCCAAGAGGGATCACCCCTCCACTTT. V usage is TRBV3-1 (or the pseudogene TRBV3-2) and J usage is TRBJ1-6, with D uncertain. The V and J ends lost 0 bases and 10 bases respectively, with 4 bases between them. The V gene's germline CDR1 is LGHDT and CDR2 YNNKEL (reference sequence). This CDR3 is built from 12 residues.

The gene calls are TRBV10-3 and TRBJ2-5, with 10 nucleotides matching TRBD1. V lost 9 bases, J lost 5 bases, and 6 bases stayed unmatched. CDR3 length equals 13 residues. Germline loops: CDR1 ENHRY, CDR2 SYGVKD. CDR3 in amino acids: CAIGQGVQETQYF. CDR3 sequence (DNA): TGTGCCATTGGACAGGGGGTTCAGGAGACCCAGTACTTC.